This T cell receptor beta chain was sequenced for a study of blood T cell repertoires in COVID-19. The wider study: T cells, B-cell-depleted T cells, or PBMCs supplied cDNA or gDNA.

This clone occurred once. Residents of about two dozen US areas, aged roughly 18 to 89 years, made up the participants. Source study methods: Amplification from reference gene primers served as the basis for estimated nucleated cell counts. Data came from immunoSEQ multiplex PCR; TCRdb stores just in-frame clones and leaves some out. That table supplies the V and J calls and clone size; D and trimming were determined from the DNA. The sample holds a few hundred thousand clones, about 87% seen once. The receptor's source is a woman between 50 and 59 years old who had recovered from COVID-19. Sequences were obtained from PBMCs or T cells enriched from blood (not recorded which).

DNA for the CDR3: TGTGCCACCAGCACCGGGACTAGCGGGGTCGGTCAGTTCTTC. Its protein is CATSTGTSGVGQFF. V gene TRBV15 combines with J gene TRBJ2-1, with 13 bases fitting TRBD2. Trimming cost V 4 bases and J 13 bases; bases outside gene matches: 7. This CDR3 contains 14 residues. Germline V CDR1 and CDR2: LNHNV, YYDKDF (reference sequence). The full variable domain, rest sourced from reference TRBV15 and TRBJ2-1, is DAMVIQNPRYQVTQFGKPVTLSCSQTLNHNVMYWYQQKSSQAPKLLFHYYDKDFNNEADTPDNFQSRRPNTSFCFLDIRSPGLGDTAMYLCATSTGTSGVGQFFGPGTRLTVL.